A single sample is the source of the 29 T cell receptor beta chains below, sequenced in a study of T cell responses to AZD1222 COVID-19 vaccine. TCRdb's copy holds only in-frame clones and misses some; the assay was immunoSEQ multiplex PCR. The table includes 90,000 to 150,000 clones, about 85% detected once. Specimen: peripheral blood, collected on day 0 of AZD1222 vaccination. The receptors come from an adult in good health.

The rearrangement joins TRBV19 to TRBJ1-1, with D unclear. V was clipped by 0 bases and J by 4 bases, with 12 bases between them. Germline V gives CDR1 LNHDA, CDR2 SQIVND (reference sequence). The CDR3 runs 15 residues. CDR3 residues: CASSIDGRRGTEAFF. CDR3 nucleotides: TGTGCCAGTAGTATAGATGGGCGGCGGGGCACTGAAGCTTTCTTT.

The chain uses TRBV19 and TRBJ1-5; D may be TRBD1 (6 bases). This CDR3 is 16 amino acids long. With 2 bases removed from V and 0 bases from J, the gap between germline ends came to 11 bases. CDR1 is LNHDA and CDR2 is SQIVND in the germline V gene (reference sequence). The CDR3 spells CASSITGPPSNQPQHF. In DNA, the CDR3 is TGTGCCAGTAGTATAACAGGGCCACCTAGCAATCAGCCCCAGCATTTT.

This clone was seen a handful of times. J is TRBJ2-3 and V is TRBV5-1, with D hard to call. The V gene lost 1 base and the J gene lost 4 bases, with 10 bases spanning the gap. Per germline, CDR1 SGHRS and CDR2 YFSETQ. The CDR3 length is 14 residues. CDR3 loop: CASSLPAEPDTQYF. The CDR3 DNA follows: TGCGCCAGCAGCTTGCCTGCGGAACCAGATACGCAGTATTTT.

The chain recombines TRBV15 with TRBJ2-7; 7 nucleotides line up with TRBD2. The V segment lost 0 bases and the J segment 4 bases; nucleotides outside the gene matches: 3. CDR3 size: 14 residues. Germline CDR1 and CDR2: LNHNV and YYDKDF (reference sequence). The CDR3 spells CATSRDAGVYEQYF. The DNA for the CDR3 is TGTGCCACCAGCAGAGATGCGGGGGTGTACGAGCAGTACTTC. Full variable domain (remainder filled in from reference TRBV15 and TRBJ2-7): DAMVIQNPRYQVTQFGKPVTLSCSQTLNHNVMYWYQQKSSQAPKLLFHYYDKDFNNEADTPDNFQSRRPNTSFCFLDIRSPGLGDTAMYLCATSRDAGVYEQYFGPGTRLTVT.

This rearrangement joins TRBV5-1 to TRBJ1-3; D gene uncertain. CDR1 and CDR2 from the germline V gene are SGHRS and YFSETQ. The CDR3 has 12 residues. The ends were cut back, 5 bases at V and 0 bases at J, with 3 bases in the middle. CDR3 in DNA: TGCGCCAGCAGGGACTCTGGAAACACCATATATTTT. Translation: CASRDSGNTIYF.

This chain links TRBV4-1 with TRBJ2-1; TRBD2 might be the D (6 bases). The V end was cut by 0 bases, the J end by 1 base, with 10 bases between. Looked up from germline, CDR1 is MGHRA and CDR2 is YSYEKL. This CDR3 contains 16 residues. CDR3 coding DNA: TGCGCCAGCAGCCAAGATGCGGGAATGTCCTACAATGAGCAGTTCTTC. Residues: CASSQDAGMSYNEQFF.

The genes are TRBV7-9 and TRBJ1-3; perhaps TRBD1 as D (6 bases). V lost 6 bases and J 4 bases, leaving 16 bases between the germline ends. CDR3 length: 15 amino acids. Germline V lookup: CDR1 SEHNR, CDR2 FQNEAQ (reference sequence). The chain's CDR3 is CASRLTTGSGNTIYF. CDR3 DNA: TGTGCCAGCAGGCTAACAACAGGGTCCGGAAACACCATATATTTT.

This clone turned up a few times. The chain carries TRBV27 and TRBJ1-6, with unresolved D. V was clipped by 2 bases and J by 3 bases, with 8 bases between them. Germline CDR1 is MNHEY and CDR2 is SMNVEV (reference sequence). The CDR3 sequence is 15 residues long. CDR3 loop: CASSLLSNYNSPLHF. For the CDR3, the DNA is TGTGCCAGCAGTTTACTCAGTAACTATAATTCACCCCTCCACTTT.

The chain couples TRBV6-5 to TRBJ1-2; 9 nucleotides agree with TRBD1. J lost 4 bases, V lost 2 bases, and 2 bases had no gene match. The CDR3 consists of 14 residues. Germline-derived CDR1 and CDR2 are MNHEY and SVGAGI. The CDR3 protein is CASSYGTGIYGYTF. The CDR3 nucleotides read TGTGCCAGCAGTTACGGGACAGGGATCTATGGCTACACCTTC.

In DNA, the CDR3 is TGTGCCAGCAGCCAAAGATTCGGAAACACCATATATTTT. Encoded protein: CASSQRFGNTIYF. V gene TRBV3-1 (or the pseudogene TRBV3-2) combines with J gene TRBJ1-3; no definite D call. This CDR3 is 13 amino acids long. The germline CDR1 and CDR2 sequences are LGHDT and YNNKEL (reference sequence). V lost 2 bases to trimming and J lost 4 bases, with 6 bases between them.

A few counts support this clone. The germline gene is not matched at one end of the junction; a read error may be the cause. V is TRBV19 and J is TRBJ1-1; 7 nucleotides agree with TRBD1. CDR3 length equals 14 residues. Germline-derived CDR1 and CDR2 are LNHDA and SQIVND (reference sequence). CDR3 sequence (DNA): TGTGCCAGTAGTATAGACTCGGGACAGACCGAGCAATTATTT. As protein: CASSIDSGQTEQLF. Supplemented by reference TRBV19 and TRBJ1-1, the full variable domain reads DGGITQSPKYLFRKEGQNVTLSCEQNLNHDAMYWYRQDPGQGLRLIYYSQIVNDFQKGDIAEGYSVSREKKESFPLTVTSAQKNPTAFYLCASSIDSGQTEQLFGQGTRLTVV.

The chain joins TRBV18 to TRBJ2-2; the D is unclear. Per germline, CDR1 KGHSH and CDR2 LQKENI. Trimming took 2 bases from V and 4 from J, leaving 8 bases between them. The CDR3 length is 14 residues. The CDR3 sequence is CASSPERATGELFF. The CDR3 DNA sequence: TGTGCCAGCTCACCAGAAAGGGCCACCGGGGAGCTGTTTTTT.

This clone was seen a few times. The CDR3 loop is CASSLSLYYGYTF. The CDR3 DNA follows: TGTGCCAGCAGTTTAAGCCTCTACTATGGCTACACCTTC. The gene calls are TRBV12-3 or TRBV12-4 and TRBJ1-2, with no clear D. The CDR3 length is 13 residues. Between the trimmed V and J ends, which lost 2 bases and 3 bases, there was a span of 7 bases.

CDR3 residues: CASSSLRGRRQETQYF. The CDR3 nucleotides are TGTGCCAGCAGTTCCCTTAGGGGCCGGAGACAAGAGACCCAGTACTTC. The chain carries TRBV6-6 and TRBJ2-5; TRBD1 is a possible D gene (5 bases). CDR1 MNHNY and CDR2 SVGAGI come from the germline V gene (reference sequence). CDR3 size: 16 residues. The germline V and J ends were trimmed by 4 bases and 2 bases, with 17 bases remaining between them.

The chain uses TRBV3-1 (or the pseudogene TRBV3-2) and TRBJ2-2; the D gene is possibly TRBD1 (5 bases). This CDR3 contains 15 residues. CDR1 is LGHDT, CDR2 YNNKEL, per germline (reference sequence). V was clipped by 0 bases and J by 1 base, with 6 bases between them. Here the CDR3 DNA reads TGTGCCAGCAGCCAAGACAGGGTGAACACCGGGGAGCTGTTTTTT. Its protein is CASSQDRVNTGELFF.

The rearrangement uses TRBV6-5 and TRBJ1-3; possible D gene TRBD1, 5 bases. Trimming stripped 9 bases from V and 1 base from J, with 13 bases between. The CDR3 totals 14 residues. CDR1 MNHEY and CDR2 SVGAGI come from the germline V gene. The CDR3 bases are TGTGCCAGTACCGATAGGGGTTCTGGAAACACCATATATTTT. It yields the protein CASTDRGSGNTIYF.

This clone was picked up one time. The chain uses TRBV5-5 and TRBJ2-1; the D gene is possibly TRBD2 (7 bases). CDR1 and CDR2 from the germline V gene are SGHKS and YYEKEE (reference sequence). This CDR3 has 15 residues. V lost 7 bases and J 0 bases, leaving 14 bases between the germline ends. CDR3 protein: CASAKGGSSYNEQFF. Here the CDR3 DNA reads TGTGCCAGCGCAAAGGGGGGGAGCTCCTACAATGAGCAGTTCTTC.

This CDR3 reads CASSQRQGRNQPQHF. CDR3 in DNA: TGTGCCAGCAGCCAGAGACAGGGACGGAATCAGCCCCAGCATTTT. The chain is built from TRBV28 and TRBJ1-5; 7 bases match TRBD1. The V and J ends lost 6 bases and 4 bases, in that order; junction bases with no gene match: 9. This CDR3 has 15 residues. Germline loops: CDR1 MDHEN, CDR2 SYDVKM. The whole variable domain, filled in from reference TRBV28 and TRBJ1-5, reads DVKVTQSSRYLVKRTGEKVFLECVQDMDHENMFWYRQDPGLGLRLIYFSYDVKMKEKGDIPEGYSVSREKKERFSLILESASTNQTSMYLCASSQRQGRNQPQHFGDGTRLSIL.

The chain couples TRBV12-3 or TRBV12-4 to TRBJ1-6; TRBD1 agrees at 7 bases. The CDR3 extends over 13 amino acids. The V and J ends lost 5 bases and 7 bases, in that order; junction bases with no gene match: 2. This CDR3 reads CASSDRANSPLHF. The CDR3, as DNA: TGTGCCAGCAGTGACAGGGCCAATTCACCCCTCCACTTT.

The CDR3 here is CASSQRQDLSGNTIYF. CDR3 in DNA: TGTGCCAGCAGCCAACGACAGGACCTCTCTGGAAACACCATATATTTT. J is TRBJ1-3 and V is TRBV11-2; D is possibly TRBD1 (6 bases). V was clipped by 5 bases and J by 0 bases, with 14 bases between them. The CDR3 covers 16 residues. Germline V gene data show CDR1 as SGHAT and CDR2 as FQNNGV.

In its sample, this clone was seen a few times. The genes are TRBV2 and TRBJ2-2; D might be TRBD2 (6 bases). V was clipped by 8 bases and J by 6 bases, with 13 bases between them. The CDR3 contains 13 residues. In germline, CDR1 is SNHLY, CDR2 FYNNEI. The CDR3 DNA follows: TGTGCCAGCCGTGGAACGGGGGCCGGGGAGCTGTTTTTT. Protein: CASRGTGAGELFF.

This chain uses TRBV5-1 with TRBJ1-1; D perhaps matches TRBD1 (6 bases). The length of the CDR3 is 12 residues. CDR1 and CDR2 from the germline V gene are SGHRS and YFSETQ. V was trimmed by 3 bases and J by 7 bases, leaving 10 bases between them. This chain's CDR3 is CASSWETGEAFF. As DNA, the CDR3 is TGCGCCAGCAGCTGGGAGACAGGTGAAGCTTTCTTT.

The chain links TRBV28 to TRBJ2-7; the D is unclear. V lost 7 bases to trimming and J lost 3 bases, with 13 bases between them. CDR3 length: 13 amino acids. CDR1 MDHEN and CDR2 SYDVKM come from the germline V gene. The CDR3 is CASTTAASYEQYF. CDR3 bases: TGTGCCAGCACGACGGCGGCAAGCTACGAGCAGTACTTC.

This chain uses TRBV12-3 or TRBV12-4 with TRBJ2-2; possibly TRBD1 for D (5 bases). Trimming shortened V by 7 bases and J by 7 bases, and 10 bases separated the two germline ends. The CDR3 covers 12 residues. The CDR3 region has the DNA TGTGCCAGCATCCTGGGGCACGGGGAGCTGTTTTTT. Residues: CASILGHGELFF.

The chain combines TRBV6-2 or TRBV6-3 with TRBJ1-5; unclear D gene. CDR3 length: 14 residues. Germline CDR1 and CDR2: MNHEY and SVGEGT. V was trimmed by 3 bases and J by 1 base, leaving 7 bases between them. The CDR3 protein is CASSYLGSNQPQHF. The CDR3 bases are TGTGCCAGCAGTTATTTGGGGAGCAATCAGCCCCAGCATTTT.

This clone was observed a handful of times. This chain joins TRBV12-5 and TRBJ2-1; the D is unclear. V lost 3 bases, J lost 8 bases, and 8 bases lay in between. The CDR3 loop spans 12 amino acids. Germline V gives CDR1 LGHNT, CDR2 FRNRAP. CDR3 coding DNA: TGTGCTAGTGGTTTTGGTAGGGATGAGCAGTTCTTC. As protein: CASGFGRDEQFF.

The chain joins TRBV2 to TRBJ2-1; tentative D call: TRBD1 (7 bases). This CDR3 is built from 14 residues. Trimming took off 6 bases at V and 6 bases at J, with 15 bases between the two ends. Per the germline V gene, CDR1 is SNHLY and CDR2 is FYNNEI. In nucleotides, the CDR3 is TGTGCCAGCAGGGGGCCAGGGGGGCGCAATGAGCAGTTCTTC. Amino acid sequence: CASRGPGGRNEQFF.

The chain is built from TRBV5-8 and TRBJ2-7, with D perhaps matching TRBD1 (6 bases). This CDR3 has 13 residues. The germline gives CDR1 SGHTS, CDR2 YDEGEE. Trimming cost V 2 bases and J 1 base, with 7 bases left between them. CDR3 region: CASSFDRSYEQYF. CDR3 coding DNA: TGTGCCAGCAGCTTCGACAGGTCCTACGAGCAGTACTTC.

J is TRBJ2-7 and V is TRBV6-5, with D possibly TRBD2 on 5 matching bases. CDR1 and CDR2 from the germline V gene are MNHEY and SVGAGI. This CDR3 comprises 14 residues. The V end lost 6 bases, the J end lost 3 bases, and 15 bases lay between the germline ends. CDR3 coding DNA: TGTGCCAGCAGCCACACAGAGGGTATCTACGAGCAGTACTTC. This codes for CASSHTEGIYEQYF.